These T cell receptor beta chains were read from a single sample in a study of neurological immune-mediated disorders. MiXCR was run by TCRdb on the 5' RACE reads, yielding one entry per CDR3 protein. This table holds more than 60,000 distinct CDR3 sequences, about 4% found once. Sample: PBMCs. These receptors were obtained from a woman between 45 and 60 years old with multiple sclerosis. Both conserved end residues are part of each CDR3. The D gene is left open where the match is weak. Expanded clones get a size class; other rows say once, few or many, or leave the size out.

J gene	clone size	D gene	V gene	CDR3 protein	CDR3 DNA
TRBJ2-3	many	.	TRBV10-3	CAISESRRGGTDTQYF	TGTGCCATCAGTGAGTCGAGGAGGGGGGGCACAGATACGCAGTATTTT
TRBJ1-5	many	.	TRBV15	CATSRDPRTNQPQHF	TGTGCCACCAGCAGAGATCCCCGGACCAATCAGCCCCAGCATTTT
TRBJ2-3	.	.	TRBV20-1	CSARWAGRTDTQYF	TGCAGTGCTAGGTGGGCAGGGCGTACAGATACGCAGTATTTT
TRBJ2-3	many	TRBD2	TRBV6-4	CASSESGLAGPDTQYF	TGTGCCAGCAGTGAATCCGGACTAGCGGGACCAGATACGCAGTATTTT
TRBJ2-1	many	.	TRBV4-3	CASSQMGLSPNEQFF	TGCGCCAGCAGCCAGATGGGATTAAGCCCCAATGAGCAGTTCTTC
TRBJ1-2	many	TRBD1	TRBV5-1	CASSPGQGSGYTF	TGCGCCAGCAGCCCGGGACAGGGTAGTGGCTACACCTTC
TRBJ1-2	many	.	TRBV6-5	CASKEGNYGYTF	TGTGCCAGCAAGGAGGGTAACTATGGCTACACCTTC
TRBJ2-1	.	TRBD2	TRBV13	CASSPMWTSGSSSNEQFF	TGTGCCAGCAGCCCAATGTGGACTAGCGGGAGCTCTTCCAATGAGCAGTTCTTC
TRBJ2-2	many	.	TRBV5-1	CASSLDGFGVGELFF	TGCGCCAGCAGCTTGGACGGGTTCGGGGTCGGGGAGCTGTTTTTT
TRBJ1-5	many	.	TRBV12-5	CASGPSQGGNQPQHF	TGTGCTAGTGGTCCCAGTCAAGGCGGCAATCAGCCCCAGCATTTT
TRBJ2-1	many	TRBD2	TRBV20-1	CSARDQARLAANEQFF	TGCAGTGCTAGAGATCAGGCTAGGCTAGCGGCCAATGAGCAGTTCTTC
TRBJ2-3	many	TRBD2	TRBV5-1	CASSSGASGSTDTQYF	TGCGCCAGCAGCTCAGGGGCTAGCGGGAGCACAGATACGCAGTATTTT
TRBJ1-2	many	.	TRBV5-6	CASSFLAEDGYTF	TGTGCCAGCAGCTTTTTAGCGGAGGACGGCTACACCTTC
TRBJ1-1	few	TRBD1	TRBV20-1	CSALNRGVNTEAFF	TGCAGTGCTTTGAACAGGGGGGTGAACACTGAAGCTTTCTTT
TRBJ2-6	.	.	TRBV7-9	CASSLVAVPSGANVMTF	TGTGCCAGCAGCTTGGTGGCAGTTCCCTCTGGGGCCAACGTCATGACTTTC
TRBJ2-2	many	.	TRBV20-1	CSASKGAVGTGELFF	TGCAGTGCGAGTAAAGGGGCGGTGGGGACCGGGGAGCTGTTTTTT
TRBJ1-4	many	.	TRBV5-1	CASSSGRGEKLFF	TGCGCCAGCAGCTCCGGAAGGGGTGAAAAACTGTTTTTT
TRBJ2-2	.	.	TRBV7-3	CASSLQLGRTGELFF	TGTGCCAGCAGCTTACAGTTAGGGCGCACCGGGGAGCTGTTTTTT
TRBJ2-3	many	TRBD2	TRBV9	CASSVVAGGTTDTQYF	TGTGCCAGCAGCGTGGTAGCGGGAGGGACCACAGATACGCAGTATTTT
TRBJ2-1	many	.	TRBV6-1	CASRREGSTWDEQFF	TGTGCCAGCAGAAGAGAGGGGAGTACTTGGGATGAGCAGTTCTTC
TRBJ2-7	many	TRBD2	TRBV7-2	CASSPSGGGTYEQYF	TGTGCCAGCAGCCCATCCGGGGGGGGGACCTACGAGCAGTACTTC
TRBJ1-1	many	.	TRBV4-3	CASSQDHGRNTEAFF	TGCGCCAGCAGCCAAGATCACGGCAGAAACACTGAAGCTTTCTTT
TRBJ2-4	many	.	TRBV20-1	CSAAENIQYF	TGCAGTGCTGCAGAAAACATTCAGTACTTC
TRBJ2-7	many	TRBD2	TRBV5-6	CASSLVGTSEGHEQYF	TGTGCCAGCAGCTTGGTGGGGACTAGCGAAGGCCACGAGCAGTACTTC
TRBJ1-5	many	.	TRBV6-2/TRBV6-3	CASSAMVSNQPQHF	TGTGCCAGCAGTGCCATGGTTAGCAATCAGCCCCAGCATTTT
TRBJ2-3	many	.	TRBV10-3	CAIRSDSGPDTQYF	TGTGCCATCAGGAGTGATAGCGGCCCGGATACGCAGTATTTT
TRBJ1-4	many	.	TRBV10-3	CANYLGAIGEKLFF	TGTGCCAACTACCTAGGAGCCATAGGAGAAAAACTGTTTTTT
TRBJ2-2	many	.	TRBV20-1	CSARDLGRGNTGELFF	TGCAGTGCTAGAGATCTTGGGCGGGGAAACACCGGGGAGCTGTTTTTT
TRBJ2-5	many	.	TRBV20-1	CSTEYQETQYF	TGCAGTACAGAGTACCAAGAGACCCAGTACTTC
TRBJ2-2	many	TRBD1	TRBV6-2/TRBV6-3	CASRSIGTGNTGELFF	TGTGCCAGCAGATCTATCGGGACAGGGAACACCGGGGAGCTGTTTTTT
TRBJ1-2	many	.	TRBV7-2	CASSLDPTANYGYTF	TGTGCCAGCAGCTTAGATCCAACGGCAAACTATGGCTACACCTTC
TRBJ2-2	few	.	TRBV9	CATRSGELFF	TGTGCCACTAGGTCCGGGGAGCTGTTTTTT
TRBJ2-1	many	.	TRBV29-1	CSVSRDSPPNEQFF	TGCAGCGTCTCCCGGGACTCACCACCAAATGAGCAGTTCTTC
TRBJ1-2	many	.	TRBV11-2	CASSLEPGGYGYTF	TGTGCCAGCAGCTTAGAACCAGGCGGCTATGGCTACACCTTC
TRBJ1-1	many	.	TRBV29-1	CSAGQPMNTEAFF	TGCAGCGCCGGACAGCCGATGAACACTGAAGCTTTCTTT
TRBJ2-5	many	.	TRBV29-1	CSAPTGRATQYF	TGCAGCGCGCCGACGGGCCGAGCGACCCAGTACTTC
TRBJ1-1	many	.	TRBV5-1	CASSLRNQNTEAFF	TGCGCCAGCAGCTTGAGGAACCAGAACACTGAAGCTTTCTTT
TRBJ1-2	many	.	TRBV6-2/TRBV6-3	CASSLETAMGGYTF	TGTGCCAGCAGTTTGGAAACGGCTATGGGTGGCTACACCTTC
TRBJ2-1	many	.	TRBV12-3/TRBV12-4	CASSPYSEQFF	TGTGCCAGCAGTCCCTACTCCGAGCAGTTCTTC
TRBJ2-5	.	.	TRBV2	CASSRSGRETQYF	TGTGCCAGCAGCAGATCGGGACGCGAGACCCAGTACTTC
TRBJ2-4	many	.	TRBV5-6	CASSWGLILAKNIQYF	TGTGCCAGCAGCTGGGGACTGATCCTAGCCAAAAACATTCAGTACTTC
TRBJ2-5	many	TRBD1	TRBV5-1	CASSFNRGIRETQYF	TGCGCCAGCAGCTTTAACAGGGGGATCCGGGAGACCCAGTACTTC
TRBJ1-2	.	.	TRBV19	CASKPPRAINYGYTF	TGTGCCAGTAAGCCCCCCAGGGCGATTAACTATGGCTACACCTTC
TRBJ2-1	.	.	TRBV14	CASSHAWGDSYNEQFF	TGTGCCAGCAGCCACGCCTGGGGGGATTCCTACAATGAGCAGTTCTTC
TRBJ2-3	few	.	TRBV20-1	CSARDGQRTDTQYF	TGCAGTGCTAGAGATGGGCAGCGCACAGATACGCAGTATTTT
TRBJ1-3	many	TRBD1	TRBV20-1	CSARDPRGSGNTIYF	TGCAGTGCTAGAGACCCCAGGGGGTCCGGAAACACCATATATTTT
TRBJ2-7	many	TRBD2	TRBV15	CATSTLDAGGPYEQYF	TGTGCCACCAGCACCCTTGACGCGGGGGGGCCCTACGAGCAGTACTTC
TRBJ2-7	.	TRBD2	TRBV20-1	CSATGTRGNYEQYF	TGCAGTGCCACCGGGACTAGAGGAAACTACGAGCAGTACTTC
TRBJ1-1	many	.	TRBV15	CATSSWDRARETEAFF	TGTGCCACCAGCTCATGGGACCGAGCGAGGGAAACTGAAGCTTTCTTT
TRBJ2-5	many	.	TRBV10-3	CAISDPPLPETQYF	TGTGCCATCAGTGACCCTCCTCTACCTGAGACCCAGTACTTC